The next 26 T cell receptor beta chains were all read from a single sample in a study of T cells in Graves' hyperthyroidism and ophthalmopathy. RNA transcripts yielded amplified TCR beta CDR3 regions. When the TCR CDR3 underwent first-round RT-PCR, the HTBI primer set was used. TCRdb independently ran MiXCR on the multiplex PCR reads; one entry per CDR3 protein. The top ten hold approximately 12% of the sample, which has hundreds of thousands of distinct CDR3 sequences, more than 12% seen once. The specimen was blood. These receptors all stem from a woman in her fifties or sixties with Graves' ophthalmopathy.

Many counts were recorded for this clonotype. The gene calls are TRBV28 and TRBJ1-2, with TRBD1 identical over 7 bases. Germline loops: CDR1 MDHEN, CDR2 SYDVKM. The CDR3 has 12 amino acids. The J segment lost 5 bases and the V segment lost 6 bases, leaving 3 bases of the junction unmatched. CDR3 sequence reads: CASRPGGYGYTF. CDR3 coding DNA: TGTGCCAGCAGACCAGGGGGATATGGCTACACCTTC.

The CDR3 sequence: CASSGQRGTYEQYF. The CDR3 DNA is TGTGCCAGCAGTGGACAGCGAGGCACCTACGAGCAGTACTTC. This rearrangement joins TRBV6-1 to TRBJ2-7; weak D call: TRBD1 (5 bases). Trimming shortened V by 4 bases and J by 2 bases, and 12 bases separated the two germline ends. This CDR3 comprises 14 residues. Germline assignment: CDR1 MNHNS and CDR2 SASEGT.

This clonotype has only a few counts. The chain joins TRBV19 to TRBJ2-7; D call uncertain. V was clipped by 3 bases and J by 0 bases, with 9 bases between them. The length of the CDR3 is 14 residues. The germline V gene encodes CDR1 LNHDA and CDR2 SQIVND (reference sequence). The CDR3 reads CASSIVGSSYEQYF. The CDR3 DNA sequence: TGTGCCAGTAGTATTGTGGGAAGCTCCTACGAGCAGTACTTC.

The CDR3: CAKRTSGNYNEQFF. The CDR3 nucleotides read TGTGCCAAAAGGACTAGCGGGAACTACAATGAGCAGTTCTTC. This chain connects TRBV19 to TRBJ2-1, with 12 positions matching TRBD2. V lost 10 bases and J lost 3; bases outside the gene matches: 4. Germline CDR1 LNHDA, CDR2 SQIVND (reference sequence). The CDR3 is made up of 14 amino acids.

This clonotype was seen more than once but under ten times. The V and J genes are TRBV29-1 and TRBJ1-1; possibly TRBD1 for D (6 bases). CDR1 is SQVTM, CDR2 ANQGSEA, per germline. This CDR3 spans 11 amino acids. V lost 5 bases and J 6 bases, leaving 10 bases between the germline ends. CDR3: CSVSRGSEAFF. CDR3 bases: TGCAGCGTTTCCAGGGGTTCTGAAGCTTTCTTT.

This chain connects TRBV15 to TRBJ2-5; D may be TRBD1 or TRBD2 (5 bases each). The V end lost 0 bases, the J end lost 4 bases, and 9 bases lay between the germline ends. Germline V CDR1 and CDR2: LNHNV, YYDKDF (reference sequence). The CDR3 loop spans 14 amino acids. CDR3 in DNA: TGTGCCACCAGCAGAGATCTTGGGGGAGAGACCCAGTACTTC. It is translated as CATSRDLGGETQYF. The full variable domain, rest sourced from reference TRBV15 and TRBJ2-5, is DAMVIQNPRYQVTQFGKPVTLSCSQTLNHNVMYWYQQKSSQAPKLLFHYYDKDFNNEADTPDNFQSRRPNTSFCFLDIRSPGLGDTAMYLCATSRDLGGETQYFGPGTRLLVL.

This clonotype has ten or more counts. This rearrangement joins TRBV28 to TRBJ2-3; 11 positions match TRBD2. Trimming removed 6 bases from V and 1 base from J; junction bases left unmatched: 9. This CDR3 region has 17 residues. In germline, CDR1 is MDHEN, CDR2 SYDVKM. The CDR3 DNA sequence: TGTGCCAGCAGCAGTACGACTAGCGGGAAGGGCACAGATACGCAGTATTTT. As protein: CASSSTTSGKGTDTQYF.

In its sample, this clonotype was seen many times. V is TRBV7-9 and J is TRBJ2-3; D tentatively fits TRBD1 or TRBD2 (5 bases each). This CDR3 region has 16 residues. V lost 5 bases and J lost 2, with 17 bases in between. Germline-derived CDR1 and CDR2 are SEHNR and FQNEAQ (reference sequence). The CDR3 loop reads CASSPSRDGVTDTQYF. CDR3 bases: TGTGCCAGCAGCCCCTCCAGGGACGGGGTCACAGATACGCAGTATTTT.

This clonotype was observed a handful of times. The chain links TRBV11-2 to TRBJ2-7, with TRBD2 matching over 13 bases. From germline, CDR1 is SGHAT and CDR2 FQNNGV. This CDR3 spans 15 amino acids. Trimming removed 5 bases from V and 6 bases from J; junction bases left unmatched: 7. In DNA, the CDR3 is TGTGCCAGCAGCACCCGACTAGCGGGAGGATCCGAGCAGTACTTC. Translation gives CASSTRLAGGSEQYF.

Points on this clonotype: A clone one base away is much larger, so this may be a read error. This CDR3 fails to terminate in the conserved phenylalanine or tryptophan, so it likely reflects a read error. The rearrangement joins TRBV12-3 or TRBV12-4 to TRBJ2-5; 7 positions agree with TRBD2. J gave up 0 bases and V 3 bases, and 7 bases lay outside the gene matches. There are 16 residues in the CDR3. In DNA, the CDR3 is TGTGCCAGCAGTTTTAGCGGGCCAGTCCACCAAGAGACCCAGTACCTC. Protein: CASSFSGPVHQETQYL.

This clonotype has ten or more counts. The chain employs TRBV20-1 and TRBJ2-1; 12 bases line up with TRBD2. This CDR3 has 15 residues. Germline trimming cut 2 bases from V and 7 bases from J; bases unmatched to any gene: 6. Germline V gene data show CDR1 as DFQATT and CDR2 as SNEGSKA (reference sequence). In DNA, the CDR3 is TGCAGTGCTAGAAGGACTAGCGGGATAGGAAATGAGCAGTTCTTC. Translated: CSARRTSGIGNEQFF.

This clonotype was recorded at least ten times. The V gene is TRBV20-1, the J gene TRBJ2-1; TRBD2 aligns across 9 bases. This CDR3 has 16 residues. Looked up from germline, CDR1 is DFQATT and CDR2 is SNEGSKA (reference sequence). The V segment lost 6 bases and the J segment 3 bases; nucleotides outside the gene matches: 12. As DNA, the CDR3 is TGCAGTGCCGTCCCACCGTTAGCGGGGGACTACAATGAGCAGTTCTTC. Its protein product is CSAVPPLAGDYNEQFF.

The chain carries TRBV6-1 and TRBJ2-4; no firm D call. CDR3 length: 14 residues. V dropped 2 bases and J dropped 1 base, with 6 bases sitting between them. Germline loops: CDR1 MNHNS, CDR2 SASEGT. The CDR3, as DNA: TGTGCCAGCAGTGAACAGGACGCCAAAAACATTCAGTACTTC. It is translated as CASSEQDAKNIQYF.

This clonotype was detected ten times or more. The genes are TRBV12-3 or TRBV12-4 and TRBJ2-2; the match to TRBD1 covers 7 bases. V was clipped by 6 bases and J by 0 bases; unmatched bases: 4. The CDR3 spans 15 residues. The CDR3 nucleotides read TGTGCCAGCAGAAAGACAGGGACGAACACCGGGGAGCTGTTTTTT. It encodes CASRKTGTNTGELFF.

This clonotype occurred a few times. The rearrangement uses TRBV3-1 and TRBJ1-5, with D perhaps TRBD1 (5 bases). The CDR3 consists of 15 residues. Trimming shortened V by 4 bases and J by 4 bases, and 14 bases separated the two germline ends. Per germline, CDR1 LGHDT and CDR2 YNNKEL (reference sequence). In DNA form, the CDR3 reads TGTGCCAGCAGCCCCTACCGACAGCTAAATCAGCCCCAGCATTTT. Protein: CASSPYRQLNQPQHF.

The chain uses TRBV15 and TRBJ1-2; 7 nucleotides match TRBD1. The V segment lost 3 bases and the J segment 3 bases; nucleotides outside the gene matches: 7. Per the germline V gene, CDR1 is LNHNV and CDR2 is YYDKDF (reference sequence). The CDR3 has 15 amino acids. The CDR3 is CATSSPDRFDYGYTF. The CDR3 DNA sequence: TGTGCCACCAGCAGCCCGGACAGGTTTGACTATGGCTACACCTTC.

This chain connects TRBV7-8 to TRBJ2-2; 8 bases agree with TRBD2. The CDR3 length is 14 residues. CDR1 is SGHVS, CDR2 FQNEAQ, per germline. The V gene end was trimmed by 5 bases and the J gene end by 4 bases; junction bases not matched to a gene: 3. This chain's CDR3 is CASSVTSATGELFF. In nucleotides, the CDR3 is TGTGCCAGCAGCGTGACTAGCGCCACCGGGGAGCTGTTTTTT.

This chain joins TRBV20-1 and TRBJ2-7, with 11 bases aligning to TRBD1. In germline, CDR1 is DFQATT, CDR2 SNEGSKA (reference sequence). J gave up 1 base and V 1 base, and 12 bases lay outside the gene matches. The CDR3 has 18 amino acids. The CDR3 DNA follows: TGCAGTGCTAGAGGGAAGGACAGGGGGCCGCGGAGTTCCTACGAGCAGTACTTC. Amino acid sequence: CSARGKDRGPRSSYEQYF.

V and J are TRBV3-2 and TRBJ2-7; the DNA was not used to check the table's D call, TRBD2. TRBV3-2 is an annotated pseudogene. The CDR3 has 16 residues. CDR3 sequence (DNA): TGTGCCAGCAGCCAAGGTTCTAGCGGGAGCTCCTACGAGCAGTACTTC. It codes for CASSQGSSGSSYEQYF.

The chain uses TRBV19 and TRBJ2-7; D is tentatively TRBD1 or TRBD2 (5 bases each). Trimming stripped 3 bases from V and 2 bases from J, with 14 bases between. CDR1 LNHDA and CDR2 SQIVND come from the germline V gene (reference sequence). This CDR3 is built from 15 residues. This CDR3 reads CASSMQVEGPYEQYF. The CDR3 coding sequence is TGTGCCAGTAGTATGCAAGTCGAGGGACCCTACGAGCAGTACTTC. Using reference TRBV19 and TRBJ2-7 for the parts outside the CDR3, the full variable domain is DGGITQSPKYLFRKEGQNVTLSCEQNLNHDAMYWYRQDPGQGLRLIYYSQIVNDFQKGDIAEGYSVSREKKESFPLTVTSAQKNPTAFYLCASSMQVEGPYEQYFGPGTRLTVT.

The chain combines TRBV10-3 with TRBJ1-2; weak D call: TRBD1 (6 bases). The germline V gene has CDR1 ENHRY and CDR2 SYGVKD. Trimming removed 7 bases at V and 6 bases at J, with 15 bases between. This CDR3 is built from 13 residues. DNA for the CDR3: TGTGCCATCAAAGACGGACAGCGAAATGGCTACACCTTC. Residues: CAIKDGQRNGYTF.

The sample holds one count of this clonotype. The J gene is TRBJ2-3, the V gene TRBV12-3 or TRBV12-4; no clear D. With 5 bases removed from V and 2 bases from J, the gap between germline ends came to 20 bases. The CDR3 length is 17 residues. DNA of the CDR3: TGTGCCAGCAGTCTCTTTTGGCCTACCCACCTCACAGATACGCAGTATTTT. This encodes CASSLFWPTHLTDTQYF.

This clonotype was picked up many times. The chain carries TRBV10-3 and TRBJ1-5, with 9 bases aligning to TRBD1. Germline CDR1 ENHRY, CDR2 SYGVKD. This CDR3 is built from 15 residues. The V segment lost 1 base and the J segment 7 bases; nucleotides outside the gene matches: 5. Here the CDR3 reads CAISEWTGADQPQHF. CDR3 coding DNA: TGTGCCATCAGTGAGTGGACAGGGGCGGACCAGCCCCAGCATTTT.

The V gene is TRBV20-1, the J gene TRBJ2-3, with TRBD2 matching 14 bases. Per germline, CDR1 DFQATT and CDR2 SNEGSKA (reference sequence). This CDR3 is 20 amino acids long. V was pared by 6 bases and J by 5 bases, with 22 bases of the junction left unmatched. CDR3 DNA sequence: TGCAGTGCGAATACGGGACTAGCGGGAGCTATCATCGGGGGCGAAGATACGCAGTATTTT. The encoded protein is CSANTGLAGAIIGGEDTQYF.

This clonotype has a handful of counts. The chain is built from TRBV19 and TRBJ2-7; TRBD2 agrees at 7 bases. With 1 base clipped from V and 4 bases from J, the junction kept 7 bases outside the gene matches. The germline CDR1 and CDR2 sequences are LNHDA and SQIVND (reference sequence). The CDR3 is made up of 15 amino acids. The CDR3 DNA reads TGTGCCAGTAGTATAGCGATAGCGGGCCCATACGAGCAGTACTTC. This translates into CASSIAIAGPYEQYF.

The V and J genes are TRBV7-9 and TRBJ1-3, with 11 bases lining up with TRBD1. The V and J ends lost 7 bases and 2 bases, in that order; junction bases with no gene match: 4. This CDR3 has 15 residues. Germline CDR1 SEHNR, CDR2 FQNEAQ (reference sequence). The CDR3 DNA reads TGTGCCAGCATACAGGGACAGGGGGCTGGAAACACCATATATTTT. Its protein is CASIQGQGAGNTIYF.